This entry lists 5 T cell receptor beta chains sequenced from one sample in a study of shared clonotypes between healthy human individuals. Sequencing used immunoSEQ multiplex PCR; TCRdb keeps in-frame clones, though not all of them. The table shows approximately 340,000 clones, with more than 60% occurring only once. Sequencing was carried out using memory CD4+ T cells sorted from blood. Stated subset: CD45RA-negative fraction. The receptors were gathered from a man under 40 in good health.

In this sample, this clone turned up many times. The chain has TRBV11-2 and TRBJ1-2; 7 bases match TRBD1. The CDR3 contains 13 residues. Trimming removed 2 bases from V and 5 bases from J; junction bases left unmatched: 2. In germline, CDR1 is SGHAT, CDR2 FQNNGV. In nucleotides, the CDR3 is TGTGCCAGCAGCTTATACAGGGGTTATGGCTACACCTTC. Protein product: CASSLYRGYGYTF.

The rearrangement joins TRBV18 to TRBJ2-7, with TRBD2 identical over 8 bases. Germline assignment: CDR1 KGHSH and CDR2 LQKENI. The CDR3 consists of 15 residues. The V gene end was trimmed by 3 bases and the J gene end by 6 bases; junction bases not matched to a gene: 10. DNA for the CDR3: TGTGCCAGCTCACCCGCGAGCGGGAGAGGGCGCGAGCAGTACTTC. It translates to CASSPASGRGREQYF.

The chain couples TRBV6-1 to TRBJ2-4, with TRBD1 matching over 10 bases. The CDR3 has 14 amino acids. CDR1 is MNHNS and CDR2 is SASEGT in the germline V gene. J gave up 10 bases and V 3 bases, and 6 bases lay outside the gene matches. The CDR3 DNA follows: TGTGCCAGCAGTGAGGGACAGGGGAATTTTATTCAGTACTTC. This codes for CASSEGQGNFIQYF.

The CDR3 coding sequence is TGTGCCAGCTCACCGGCCGGTTTTGGAAACACCATATATTTT. It is translated as CASSPAGFGNTIYF. The V and J genes are TRBV18 and TRBJ1-3, with D hard to call. The CDR3 sequence is 14 residues long. Between the trimmed V and J ends, which lost 3 bases and 3 bases, there was a span of 9 bases. The germline V gene has CDR1 KGHSH and CDR2 LQKENI.

In nucleotides, the CDR3 is TGTGCCAGCAGCATTGGACTAGCGGGAGGCCCAGATACGCAGTATTTT. The encoded protein is CASSIGLAGGPDTQYF. V is TRBV7-7 and J is TRBJ2-3; TRBD2 matches at 14 bases. The germline V gene encodes CDR1 SSHAT and CDR2 FNYEAQ (reference sequence). This CDR3 region has 16 residues. V trimming: 5 bases; J trimming: 4 bases; junction bases outside the gene matches: 5.